A selection of T cell receptor beta chains follows, all from one sample in a study of regulatory T cells in long-lasting Graves disease. TCRdb fed the multiplex PCR reads into MiXCR, producing one record per CDR3 protein. The sample holds a few hundred thousand distinct CDR3 sequences; 12% are singletons and the top ten take approximately 20%. These data were also filed under a second study, of T cells in Graves' hyperthyroidism and ophthalmopathy.

The source material was peripheral blood mononuclear cells (PBMCs), sampled at new diagnosis, from a patient treated with antithyroid drugs. These receptors were taken from a woman aged 18 to 35 with Graves disease. CDR3s include the opening cysteine and the closing phenylalanine or tryptophan. A D gene is named only where the DNA matches it firmly. Expanded clones get a size class; other rows say once, few or many, or leave the size out.

clone_size,j_call,d_call,v_call,cdr3_nt,cdr3_aa
many,TRBJ2-7,NA,TRBV20-1,TGCAGTGCTAGAGTCGTACCCGAGCAGTACTTC,CSARVVPEQYF
NA,TRBJ1-1,NA,TRBV19,TGTGCCAGTAGTGGAGGGCCAGGTGGTTTAGGTCTGAACACTGAAGCTTTCTTT,CASSGGPGGLGLNTEAFF
many,TRBJ2-3,NA,TRBV12-3/TRBV12-4,TGTGCCAGCAGTTACGGGAGCACAGATACGCAGTATTTT,CASSYGSTDTQYF
few,TRBJ1-2,TRBD1,TRBV6-5,TGTGCCAGCAGTTACGACAGGGAAGGCGACTCCAGGAACTATGGCTACACCTTC,CASSYDREGDSRNYGYTF
many,TRBJ1-2,NA,TRBV6-2/TRBV6-3,TGTGCCAGCAGTTGGGGACGGAACTATGGCTACACCTTC,CASSWGRNYGYTF
many,TRBJ2-5,TRBD2,TRBV20-1,TGCAGTGCTAGAGATCTTTTTGGGGGGACTAGCGGGGGATCGGGAGAGACCCAGTACTTC,CSARDLFGGTSGGSGETQYF
many,TRBJ1-5,NA,TRBV20-1,TGCAGTGCTATCCGAGAAAGCAATCAGCCCCAGCATTTT,CSAIRESNQPQHF
NA,TRBJ2-7,NA,TRBV12-3/TRBV12-4,TGTGCCAGCAGATTGGAGGGCGAGCAGTACTTC,CASRLEGEQYF
NA,TRBJ1-5,NA,TRBV15,TGTGCCACCAGCGGCAACAGGAGGAGATTCAATCAGCCCCAGCATTTT,CATSGNRRRFNQPQHF
NA,TRBJ2-1,TRBD1,TRBV7-9,TGTGCCAGCAGCTTAGCGGGACAGACCTACAATGAGCAGTTCTTC,CASSLAGQTYNEQFF
NA,TRBJ2-1,TRBD2,TRBV5-1,TGCGCCAGCAGCTCCGGGAGGGAGTACAATGAGCAGTTCTTC,CASSSGREYNEQFF
NA,TRBJ1-4,NA,TRBV20-1,TGCAGTGCCAGGACACCGACAGGAGTGAATGAAAAACTGTTTTTT,CSARTPTGVNEKLFF
many,TRBJ2-4,NA,TRBV18,TGTGCCAGCTCACCATCTTTCGGCAGGACCAAAAACATTCAGTACTTC,CASSPSFGRTKNIQYF
many,TRBJ2-1,NA,TRBV7-9,TGTGCCAGCAGCCCCGTTTGGGGGCACAATGAGCAGTTCTTC,CASSPVWGHNEQFF
few,TRBJ2-1,NA,TRBV5-6,TGTGCCAGCAGCTTCAGGACCCACAGCTCCTACAATGAGCAGTTCTTC,CASSFRTHSSYNEQFF
few,TRBJ2-7,NA,TRBV6-5,TGTGCCAGCAGTTACTCGAATCGGGGTTACTACGAGCAGTACTTC,CASSYSNRGYYEQYF
few,TRBJ1-3,NA,TRBV9,TGTGCCAGCAGCGTAGCCCCTCCCGGGGGACATACCTCTGGAAACACCATATATTTT,CASSVAPPGGHTSGNTIYF
NA,TRBJ2-4,TRBD1,TRBV4-3,TGCGCCAGCAGCCCTACCGGACAGGGCCACAAAAACATTCAGTACTTC,CASSPTGQGHKNIQYF
few,TRBJ1-1,NA,TRBV7-9,TGTGCCAGCAGCTCCAAAGACAGGTTTTTGAACACTGAAGCTTTCTTT,CASSSKDRFLNTEAFF
few,TRBJ1-1,NA,TRBV6-5,TGTGCCAGCAGTTACGACGCCGGAATGAACACTGAAGCTTTCTTT,CASSYDAGMNTEAFF
many,TRBJ2-1,TRBD1,TRBV7-2,TGTGCCAGCAGCCCGCCGACAGGGGGCTCCTACAATGAGCAGTTCTTC,CASSPPTGGSYNEQFF
NA,TRBJ2-1,NA,TRBV5-1,TGCGCCAGCAGCGGGGGGGCGCGCGGGTACAATGAGCAGTTCTTC,CASSGGARGYNEQFF
NA,TRBJ2-3,TRBD2,TRBV7-2,TGTGCCAGCAGCCCAGCGGGGGCGCAGGCAGATACGCAGTATTTT,CASSPAGAQADTQYF
many,TRBJ1-1,NA,TRBV5-1,TGCGCCAGCAATGGGGCGGGTAACACTGAAGCTTTCTTT,CASNGAGNTEAFF
NA,TRBJ1-4,NA,TRBV4-1,TGCGCCAGCAGCCTGAGGGGCAGGGAGAGTGAAAAACTGTTTTTT,CASSLRGRESEKLFF
many,TRBJ2-5,NA,TRBV7-8,TGTGCCAGCAGCTTAGCGTCTTACCGGGAGACCCAGTACTTC,CASSLASYRETQYF
many,TRBJ2-4,NA,TRBV11-2,TGTGCCAGCAGCTTAGATGCTAGGGGACGGAACATTCAGTACTTC,CASSLDARGRNIQYF
few,TRBJ2-3,NA,TRBV9,TGTGCCAGCACCCTAACCGGGGCTAGCACAGATACGCAGTATTTT,CASTLTGASTDTQYF
NA,TRBJ1-6,NA,TRBV15,TGTGCCACCAGCAGGGGTGGGACGTGGGATTCACCCCTCCACTTT,CATSRGGTWDSPLHF
NA,TRBJ1-2,NA,TRBV9,TGTGCCAGCAGCGCGGGACACACCGACCCGGCGGGCTACACCTTC,CASSAGHTDPAGYTF
many,TRBJ2-7,NA,TRBV30,TGTGCCTGGAGTGAGGGTGGCGGCGGGTACGAGCAGTACTTC,CAWSEGGGGYEQYF